A single sample is the source of the 15 T cell receptor beta chains below, sequenced in a study of tumor and adjacent non-tumor tissue in lung cancer. The library came from three nested PCR rounds adapted from ARM-PCR protocols. TCRdb independently ran MiXCR on the multiplex PCR reads; one entry per CDR3 protein. The data show around 70,000 distinct CDR3 sequences, around 73% seen once. The template was RNA from unsorted bulk tissue. Sequencing input: lung tumor tissue. The receptor set was obtained from a man aged 55 to 70 with non-small cell lung cancer.

Details on this clonotype: This CDR3 fails to terminate in the conserved phenylalanine or tryptophan, so it likely reflects a read error. In nucleotides, the CDR3 is TGCAGCGTTGAAGATCGCGGCAGGGGGAGCTACGAGCAGTACATC. Translating it yields CSVEDRGRGSYEQYI. The J gene is TRBJ2-7, the V gene TRBV29-1, with 7 bases fitting TRBD1. V shed 0 bases and J 3 bases; nucleotides not matched to a gene: 8. The V gene's germline CDR1 is SQVTM and CDR2 ANQGSEA. This CDR3 has 15 amino acids.

A note on this clonotype: A read error may produce the germline difference seen at one junction end. The genes are TRBV20-1 and TRBJ1-1; D gene uncertain. The germline V gene has CDR1 DFQATT and CDR2 SNEGSKA (reference sequence). The CDR3 has 13 residues. This CDR3 is CSTRDKAVNEAFF. The CDR3 DNA follows: TGCAGTACTAGAGATAAGGCGGTTAATGAAGCTTTCTTT.

Of note for this clonotype: At one boundary the junction diverges from the germline segment, which might be a read error. This sequence joins TRBV6-2 or TRBV6-3 and TRBJ2-1, with 7 bases identical to TRBD1. The CDR3 runs to 14 residues. Germline V gene lookup returns CDR1 MNHEY and CDR2 SVGEGT. The CDR3 sequence is CVSSRQGSYNKQFF. The DNA of the CDR3 is TGTGTCAGCAGTCGACAGGGTTCCTACAATAAGCAGTTCTTC.

As concerns this clonotype: Germline is not matched at one junction end, which may reflect a read error. J is TRBJ2-3 and V is TRBV5-1; D tentatively reads TRBD1 or TRBD2 (7 bases each). Germline V gene lookup returns CDR1 SGHRS and CDR2 YFSETQ. The CDR3 is 14 residues long. The CDR3 here is CASSLEGGTDTRYF. The CDR3 nucleotides read TGCGCCAGCAGCTTGGAGGGAGGGACAGATACGCGGTATTTT.

The genes are TRBV20-1 and TRBJ2-4; TRBD1 or TRBD2 may be the D gene (5 bases each). CDR1 is DFQATT and CDR2 is SNEGSKA in the germline V gene (reference sequence). This CDR3 contains 14 residues. Trimming cost V 7 bases and J 5 bases, with 18 bases left between them. This chain's CDR3 is CSVQGGSGQNIQYF. The CDR3 coding sequence is TGCAGTGTTCAAGGCGGGTCGGGACAAAACATTCAGTACTTC.

As for this clonotype: Germline and junction disagree at one end, which may indicate a read error. The chain couples TRBV12-3 or TRBV12-4 to TRBJ2-2; TRBD2 is a possible D gene (6 bases). The CDR3 is 13 amino acids. CDR3 loop: CASCIGKGGELFF. Here the CDR3 DNA reads TGTGCCAGCTGTATTGGGAAGGGCGGGGAACTGTTTTTT.

As concerns this clonotype: Since a much larger clone is just one base distant, this may be a read error. The CDR3 does not close with the conserved phenylalanine or tryptophan, likely indicating a read error. The chain has TRBV5-5 and TRBJ2-2; 8 bases are shared with TRBD2. CDR1 and CDR2 from the germline V gene are SGHKS and YYEKEE (reference sequence). J gave up 4 bases and V 0 bases, and 5 bases lay outside the gene matches. The CDR3 covers 16 residues. The CDR3 DNA follows: TGTGCCAGCAGCTTGGCGGGACTAGTGCTCACCGGGGAGCTGTTTATT. It translates to CASSLAGLVLTGELFI.

On this clonotype itself: The junction and the germline gene differ at one end; a read error may be behind it. The chain recombines TRBV10-3 with TRBJ2-6; 15 bases match TRBD2. CDR3 length: 20 amino acids. Germline V gene data show CDR1 as ENHRY and CDR2 as SYGVKD. The CDR3 DNA reads TGTGCCATCAGTGAACATAGGACTAGCGGGAGGGACTCTGAGGCCCACGTCCTGAGTTTC. Translated: CAISEHRTSGRDSEAHVLSF.

As concerns this clonotype: The junction shows a germline mismatch at one end, possibly a read error. The rearrangement uses TRBV6-2 or TRBV6-3 and TRBJ2-2, with D perhaps matching TRBD2 (7 bases). The CDR3 is 14 amino acids. Germline values: CDR1 MNHEY, CDR2 SVGEGT. As DNA, the CDR3 is TGTGCTAGCACCATTGGGGGGGCCACCGGGGAGCTGTTTTTT. This gives the protein CASTIGGATGELFF.

This clonotype qualifies as medium-sized. The rearrangement links TRBV29-1 to TRBJ1-5; TRBD1 agrees at 7 bases. Germline CDR1 and CDR2: SQVTM and ANQGSEA. The V gene end was trimmed by 4 bases and the J gene end by 2 bases; junction bases not matched to a gene: 2. The CDR3 contains 13 residues. The CDR3 protein is CSVGDRGNQPQHF. Written as DNA, the CDR3 is TGCAGCGTTGGAGACAGGGGCAATCAGCCCCAGCATTTT.

This clonotype appeared many times. The chain links TRBV14 to TRBJ1-2; 8 nucleotides line up with TRBD1. The length of the CDR3 is 18 residues. V shed 6 bases and J 3 bases; nucleotides not matched to a gene: 18. Per the germline V gene, CDR1 is SGHDN and CDR2 is FVKESK. The CDR3 reads CASSRRQGARLNDYGYTF. CDR3 bases: TGTGCCAGCAGTCGGAGGCAGGGGGCGCGACTAAATGACTATGGCTACACCTTC.

This clonotype was observed a single time. A clone one base away is much larger, so this may be a read error. This chain connects TRBV11-2 to TRBJ1-1; D perhaps matches TRBD1 (6 bases). V was clipped by 4 bases and J by 10 bases, with 19 bases between them. CDR1 SGHAT and CDR2 FQNNGV come from the germline V gene. The CDR3 has 14 residues. CDR3 loop: CASSSQGVGVRAFF. The CDR3, as DNA: TGTGCCAGCAGCTCACAGGGAGTTGGGGTACGAGCTTTCTTT.

Regarding this clonotype: Germline is not matched at one junction end, which may reflect a read error. The chain joins TRBV20-1 to TRBJ2-1; 7 bases map to TRBD2. Germline loops: CDR1 DFQATT, CDR2 SNEGSKA (reference sequence). The CDR3 is made up of 14 amino acids. CDR3 nucleotides: TGTAGTGCTAGTGATCAACGGACTAGTTATGAGCAGTTCTTC. Translating it yields CSASDQRTSYEQFF.

The V call is TRBV20-1, the J call TRBJ2-6; weak D call: TRBD1 (5 bases). This CDR3 is 15 amino acids long. In germline, CDR1 is DFQATT, CDR2 SNEGSKA (reference sequence). V lost 5 bases and J lost 16, with 27 bases in between. Here the CDR3 reads CSASISYSGAKVLTF. For the CDR3, the DNA is TGCAGTGCTTCAATTTCGTACAGTGGGGCAAAAGTACTGACTTTC.

The rearrangement uses TRBV12-3 or TRBV12-4 and TRBJ2-5; the D is unclear. V gave up 9 bases and J gave up 2 bases, with 13 bases separating them. The CDR3 is 13 amino acids. Written as DNA, the CDR3 is TGTGCCAGTAGCCTGTATCCTCAAGAGACCCAGTACTTC. This sequence encodes CASSLYPQETQYF.